This T cell receptor beta chain was recovered during a study of T cell repertoires in cytomegalovirus infection. Study-wide context: Evidence of both CMV infection and a matching HLA type came from public TCR beta signatures.

Regarding the study as a whole: Cumulative frequency (of public TCR beta family members) identified carriers of CMV plus the relevant HLA. The ex vivo response was dominated by HLA-C-restricted CMV-specific TCR beta clonotypes.

TCRdb independently ran MiXCR on the reads; one entry per CDR3 protein. This repertoire shows around 530,000 distinct CDR3 sequences, 26% found once; its top ten account for less than 15%. Looked up from germline, CDR1 is SGHAT and CDR2 is FQNNGV. Trimming took 1 base from V and 6 from J; bases not matched to a gene: 4. The CDR3 is 16 residues long. About this clonotype itself: Its specificity is not known.

This receptor was taken from a human donor in good health (CMV status not recorded). Some clones in this sample may be carry-over from other donors' samples. This sequence joins TRBV11-2 and TRBJ2-2; TRBD1 matches 11 bases. Material for sequencing was PBMCs. CDR3 sequence reads: CASSLGTGGLAGELFF. CDR3 nucleotides: TGTGCCAGCAGCTTAGGGACAGGGGGCCTCGCCGGGGAGCTGTTTTTT.